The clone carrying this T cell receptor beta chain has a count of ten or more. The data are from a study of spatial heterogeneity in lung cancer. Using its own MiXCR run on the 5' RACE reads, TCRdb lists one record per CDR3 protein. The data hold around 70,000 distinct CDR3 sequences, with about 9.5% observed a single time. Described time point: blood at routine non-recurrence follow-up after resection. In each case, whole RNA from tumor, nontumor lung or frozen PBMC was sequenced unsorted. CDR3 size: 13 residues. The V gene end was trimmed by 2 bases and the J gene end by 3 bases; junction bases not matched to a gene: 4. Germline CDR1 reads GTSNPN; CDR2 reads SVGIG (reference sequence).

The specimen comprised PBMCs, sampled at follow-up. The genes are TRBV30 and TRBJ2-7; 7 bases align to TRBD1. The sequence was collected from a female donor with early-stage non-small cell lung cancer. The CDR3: CAWSWTGLYEQYF. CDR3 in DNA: TGTGCCTGGAGTTGGACAGGACTCTACGAGCAGTACTTC.